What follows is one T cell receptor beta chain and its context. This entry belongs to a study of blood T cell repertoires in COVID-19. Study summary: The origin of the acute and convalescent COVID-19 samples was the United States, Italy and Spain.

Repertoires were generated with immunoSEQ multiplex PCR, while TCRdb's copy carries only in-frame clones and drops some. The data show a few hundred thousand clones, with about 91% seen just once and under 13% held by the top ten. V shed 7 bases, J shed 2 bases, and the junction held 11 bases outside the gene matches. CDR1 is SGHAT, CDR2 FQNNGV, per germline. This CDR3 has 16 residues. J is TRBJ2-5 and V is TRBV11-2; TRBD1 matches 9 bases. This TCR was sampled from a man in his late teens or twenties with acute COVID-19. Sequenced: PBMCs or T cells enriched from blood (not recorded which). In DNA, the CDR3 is TGTGCCAGCAACCCACCTATCGACAGGGGGCAAGAGACCCAGTACTTC. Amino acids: CASNPPIDRGQETQYF.